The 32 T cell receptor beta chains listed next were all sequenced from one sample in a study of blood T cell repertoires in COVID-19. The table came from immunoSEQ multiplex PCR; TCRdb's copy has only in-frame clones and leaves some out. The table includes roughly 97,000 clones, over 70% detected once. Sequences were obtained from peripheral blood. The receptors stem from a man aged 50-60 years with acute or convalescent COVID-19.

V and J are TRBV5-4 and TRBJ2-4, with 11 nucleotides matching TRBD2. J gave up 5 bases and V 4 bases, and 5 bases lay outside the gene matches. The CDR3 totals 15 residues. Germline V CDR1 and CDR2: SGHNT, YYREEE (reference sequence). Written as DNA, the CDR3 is TGTGCCAGCAGCCCCCGGGGACTAGCGGAAAACATTCAGTACTTC. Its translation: CASSPRGLAENIQYF.

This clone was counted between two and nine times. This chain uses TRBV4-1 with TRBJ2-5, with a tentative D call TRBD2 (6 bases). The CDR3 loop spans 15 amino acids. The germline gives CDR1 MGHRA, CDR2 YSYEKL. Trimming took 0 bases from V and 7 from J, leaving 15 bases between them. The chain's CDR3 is CASSQEVTGESTQYF. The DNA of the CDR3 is TGCGCCAGCAGCCAAGAGGTGACGGGAGAGTCGACCCAGTACTTC.

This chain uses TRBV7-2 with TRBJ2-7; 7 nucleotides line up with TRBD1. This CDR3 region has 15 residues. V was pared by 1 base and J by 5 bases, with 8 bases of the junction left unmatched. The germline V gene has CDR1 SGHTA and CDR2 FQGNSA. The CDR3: CASSLEETGFNEQYF. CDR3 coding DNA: TGTGCCAGCAGCTTAGAGGAGACAGGGTTCAACGAGCAGTACTTC.

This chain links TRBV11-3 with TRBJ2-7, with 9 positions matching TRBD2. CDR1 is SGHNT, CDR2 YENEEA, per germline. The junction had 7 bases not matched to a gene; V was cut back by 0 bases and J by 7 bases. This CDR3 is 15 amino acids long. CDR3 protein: CASSLDGGLAGEQYF. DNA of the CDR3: TGTGCCAGCAGCTTAGATGGGGGACTAGCTGGTGAGCAGTACTTC.

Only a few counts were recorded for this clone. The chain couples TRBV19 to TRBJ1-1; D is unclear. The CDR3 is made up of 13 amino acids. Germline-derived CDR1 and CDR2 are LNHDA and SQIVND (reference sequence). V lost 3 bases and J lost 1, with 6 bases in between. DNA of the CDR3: TGTGCCAGTAGTATCGGGAGGAACACTGAAGCTTTCTTT. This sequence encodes CASSIGRNTEAFF.

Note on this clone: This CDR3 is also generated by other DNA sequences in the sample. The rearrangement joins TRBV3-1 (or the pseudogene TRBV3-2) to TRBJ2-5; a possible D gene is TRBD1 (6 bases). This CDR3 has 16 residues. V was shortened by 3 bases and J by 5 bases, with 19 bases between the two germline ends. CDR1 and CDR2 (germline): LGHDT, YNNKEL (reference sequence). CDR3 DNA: TGTGCCAGCAGCCAGGCCGGCACAGGGTCATATGAGACCCAGTACTTC. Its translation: CASSQAGTGSYETQYF.

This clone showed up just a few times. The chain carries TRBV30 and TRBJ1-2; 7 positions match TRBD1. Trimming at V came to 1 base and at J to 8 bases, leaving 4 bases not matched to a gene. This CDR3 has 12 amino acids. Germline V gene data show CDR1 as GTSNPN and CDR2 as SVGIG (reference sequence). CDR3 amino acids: CAWSGYRGGYTF. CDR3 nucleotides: TGTGCCTGGAGTGGCTACAGGGGCGGCTACACCTTC.

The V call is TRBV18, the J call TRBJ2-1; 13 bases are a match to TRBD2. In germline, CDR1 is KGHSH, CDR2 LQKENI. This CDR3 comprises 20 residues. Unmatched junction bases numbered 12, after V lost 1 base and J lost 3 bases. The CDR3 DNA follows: TGTGCCAGCTCACCACGGTCAGGAGGACTAGCGGGAGTTGGCTACAATGAGCAGTTCTTC. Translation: CASSPRSGGLAGVGYNEQFF.

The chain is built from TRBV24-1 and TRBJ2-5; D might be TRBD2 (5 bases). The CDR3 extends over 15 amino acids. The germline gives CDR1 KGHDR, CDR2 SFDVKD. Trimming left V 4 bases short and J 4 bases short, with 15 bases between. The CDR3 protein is CATSEGWSGGETQYF. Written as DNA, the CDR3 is TGTGCCACCAGTGAGGGTTGGTCCGGAGGAGAGACCCAGTACTTC.

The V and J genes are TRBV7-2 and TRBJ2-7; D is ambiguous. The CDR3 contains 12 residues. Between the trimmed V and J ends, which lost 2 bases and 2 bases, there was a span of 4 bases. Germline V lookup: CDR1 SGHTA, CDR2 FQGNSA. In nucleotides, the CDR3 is TGTGCCAGCAGCTTATATCCCTACGAGCAGTACTTC. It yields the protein CASSLYPYEQYF.

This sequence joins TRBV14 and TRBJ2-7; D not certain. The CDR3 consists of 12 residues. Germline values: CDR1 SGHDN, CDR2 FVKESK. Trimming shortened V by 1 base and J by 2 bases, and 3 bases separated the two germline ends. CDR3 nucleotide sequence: TGTGCCAGCAGCCAAGGAGCCTACGAGCAGTACTTC. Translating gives CASSQGAYEQYF.

CDR3 in amino acids: CASSTRDRGTEKLFF. In nucleotides, the CDR3 is TGTGCCAGCAGTACCCGGGACAGGGGGACCGAAAAACTGTTTTTT. This chain joins TRBV5-4 and TRBJ1-4; 11 bases align to TRBD1. This CDR3 spans 15 amino acids. With 5 bases clipped from V and 8 bases from J, the junction kept 8 bases outside the gene matches. Germline V lookup: CDR1 SGHNT, CDR2 YYREEE (reference sequence).

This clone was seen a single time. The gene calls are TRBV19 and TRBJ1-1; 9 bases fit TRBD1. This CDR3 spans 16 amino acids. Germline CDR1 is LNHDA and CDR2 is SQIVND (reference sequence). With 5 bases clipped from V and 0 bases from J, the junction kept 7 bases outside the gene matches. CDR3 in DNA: TGTGCCAGTAGTTCGCCGACAGGGGGACTGAACACTGAAGCTTTCTTT. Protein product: CASSSPTGGLNTEAFF.

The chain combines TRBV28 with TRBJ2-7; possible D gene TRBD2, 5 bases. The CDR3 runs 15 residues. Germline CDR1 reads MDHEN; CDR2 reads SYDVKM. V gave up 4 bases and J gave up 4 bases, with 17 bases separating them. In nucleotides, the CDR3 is TGTGCCAGCAGTTCCCTCGGGGTAGCCCAGTACGAGCAGTACTTC. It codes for CASSSLGVAQYEQYF.

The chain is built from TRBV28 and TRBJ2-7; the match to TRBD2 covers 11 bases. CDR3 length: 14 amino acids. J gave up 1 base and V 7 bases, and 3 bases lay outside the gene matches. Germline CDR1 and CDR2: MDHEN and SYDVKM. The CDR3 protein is CASIGTSGSYEQYF. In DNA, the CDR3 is TGTGCCAGCATCGGGACTAGCGGTTCCTACGAGCAGTACTTC.

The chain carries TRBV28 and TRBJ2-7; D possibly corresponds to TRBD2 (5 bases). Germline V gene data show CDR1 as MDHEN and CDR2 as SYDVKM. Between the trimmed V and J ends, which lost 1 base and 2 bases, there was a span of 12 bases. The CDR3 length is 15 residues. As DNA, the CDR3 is TGTGCCAGCAGTTTATCAGTGAGCGGAACCTACGAGCAGTACTTC. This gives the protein CASSLSVSGTYEQYF.

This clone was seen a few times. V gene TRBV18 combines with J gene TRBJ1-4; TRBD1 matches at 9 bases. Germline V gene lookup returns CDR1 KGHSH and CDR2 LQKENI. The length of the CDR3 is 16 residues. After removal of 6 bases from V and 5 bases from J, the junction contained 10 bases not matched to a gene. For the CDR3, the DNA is TGTGCCAGCTCCCACCTTCCGGGGACAGGGAATGAAAAACTGTTTTTT. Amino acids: CASSHLPGTGNEKLFF.

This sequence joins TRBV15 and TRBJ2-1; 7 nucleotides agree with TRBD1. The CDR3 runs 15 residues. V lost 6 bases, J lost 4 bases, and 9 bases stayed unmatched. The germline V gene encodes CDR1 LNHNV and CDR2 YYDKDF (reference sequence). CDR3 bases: TGTGCCACCAGGCGAGCCGGGACAGATTACAATGAGCAGTTCTTC. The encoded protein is CATRRAGTDYNEQFF.

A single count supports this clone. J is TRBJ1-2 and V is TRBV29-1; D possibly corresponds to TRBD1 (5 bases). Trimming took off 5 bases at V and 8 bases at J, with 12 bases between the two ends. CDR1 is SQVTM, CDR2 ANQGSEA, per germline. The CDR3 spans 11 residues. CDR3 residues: CSVLGEGGYTF. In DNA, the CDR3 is TGCAGCGTTTTAGGGGAAGGGGGCTACACCTTC.

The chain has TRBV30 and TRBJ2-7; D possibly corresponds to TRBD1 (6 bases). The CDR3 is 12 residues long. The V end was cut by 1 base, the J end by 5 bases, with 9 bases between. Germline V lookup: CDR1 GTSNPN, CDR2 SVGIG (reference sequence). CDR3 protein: CAWSGTGNEQYF. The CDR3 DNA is TGTGCCTGGAGTGGCACAGGGAACGAGCAGTACTTC.

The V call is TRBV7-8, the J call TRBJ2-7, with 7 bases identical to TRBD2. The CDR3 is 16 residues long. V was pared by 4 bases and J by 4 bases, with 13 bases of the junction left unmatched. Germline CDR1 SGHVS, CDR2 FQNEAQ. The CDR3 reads CASSWGRGDLMYEQYF. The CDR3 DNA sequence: TGTGCCAGCAGCTGGGGCCGGGGGGACCTTATGTACGAGCAGTACTTC.

CDR3 protein: CASSLGLESHEQFF. CDR3 DNA sequence: TGTGCCAGCAGCCTGGGACTAGAGTCGCATGAGCAGTTCTTC. The chain has TRBV7-6 and TRBJ2-1; 8 nucleotides align to TRBD2. The V gene's germline CDR1 is SGHVS and CDR2 FNYEAQ. This CDR3 is built from 14 residues. With 5 bases clipped from V and 8 bases from J, the junction kept 8 bases outside the gene matches.

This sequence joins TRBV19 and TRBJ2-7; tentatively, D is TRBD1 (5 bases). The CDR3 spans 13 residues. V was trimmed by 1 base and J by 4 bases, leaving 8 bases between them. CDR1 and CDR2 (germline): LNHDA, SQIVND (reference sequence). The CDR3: CASSIAQGYEQYF. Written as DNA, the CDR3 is TGTGCCAGTAGTATAGCTCAGGGTTACGAGCAGTACTTC.

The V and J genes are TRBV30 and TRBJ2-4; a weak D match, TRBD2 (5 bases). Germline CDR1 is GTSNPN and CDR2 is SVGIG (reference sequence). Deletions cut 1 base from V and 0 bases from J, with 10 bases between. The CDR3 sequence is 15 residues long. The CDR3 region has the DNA TGTGCCTGGAGTGCCCGGACTGTAGCCAAAAACATTCAGTACTTC. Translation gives CAWSARTVAKNIQYF.

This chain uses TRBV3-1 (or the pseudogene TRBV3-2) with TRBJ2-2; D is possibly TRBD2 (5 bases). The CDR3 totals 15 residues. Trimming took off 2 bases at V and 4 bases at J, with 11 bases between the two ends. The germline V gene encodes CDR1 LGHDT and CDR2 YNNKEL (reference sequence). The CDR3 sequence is CASSQRTGSTGELFF. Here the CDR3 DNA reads TGTGCCAGCAGCCAAAGAACGGGAAGCACCGGGGAGCTGTTTTTT.

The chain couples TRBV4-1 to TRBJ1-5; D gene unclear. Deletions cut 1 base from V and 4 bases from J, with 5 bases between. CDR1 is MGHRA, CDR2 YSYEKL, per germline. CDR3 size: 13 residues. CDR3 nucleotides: TGCGCCAGCAGCCAAGTCAGAAATCAGCCCCAGCATTTT. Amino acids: CASSQVRNQPQHF.

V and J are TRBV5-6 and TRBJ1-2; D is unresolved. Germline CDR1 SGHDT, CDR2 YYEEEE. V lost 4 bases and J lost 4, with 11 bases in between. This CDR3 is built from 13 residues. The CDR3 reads CASSTDGIYGYTF. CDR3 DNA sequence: TGTGCCAGCAGCACGGACGGGATCTATGGCTACACCTTC. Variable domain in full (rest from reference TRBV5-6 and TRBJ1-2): DAGVTQSPTHLIKTRGQQVTLRCSPKSGHDTVSWYQQALGQGPQFIFQYYEEEERQRGNFPDRFSGHQFPNYSSELNVNALLLGDSALYLCASSTDGIYGYTFGSGTRLTVV.

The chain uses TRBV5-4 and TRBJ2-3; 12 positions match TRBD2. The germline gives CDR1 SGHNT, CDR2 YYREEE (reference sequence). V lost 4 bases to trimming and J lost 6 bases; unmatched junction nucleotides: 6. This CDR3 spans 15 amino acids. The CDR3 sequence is CASSQKTSGSDTQYF. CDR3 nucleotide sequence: TGTGCCAGCAGCCAGAAGACTAGCGGGAGCGATACGCAGTATTTT.

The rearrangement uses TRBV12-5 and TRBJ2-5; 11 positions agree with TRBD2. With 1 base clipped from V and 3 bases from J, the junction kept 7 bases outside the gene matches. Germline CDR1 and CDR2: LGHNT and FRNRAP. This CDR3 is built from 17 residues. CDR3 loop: CASGLAPRLAGKETQYF. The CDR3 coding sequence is TGTGCTAGTGGTTTGGCACCCCGACTAGCGGGAAAAGAGACCCAGTACTTC.

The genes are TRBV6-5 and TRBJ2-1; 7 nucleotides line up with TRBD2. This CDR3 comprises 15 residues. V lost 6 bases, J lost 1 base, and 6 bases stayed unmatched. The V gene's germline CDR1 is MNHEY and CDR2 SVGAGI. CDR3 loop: CASRLTGGSYNEQFF. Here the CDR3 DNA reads TGTGCCAGCAGACTAACGGGAGGATCCTACAATGAGCAGTTCTTC.

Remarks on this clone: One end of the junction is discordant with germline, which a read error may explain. The DNA for the CDR3 is TGCAGTGCTACCTTAGAGGCCCAGTACTTC. It encodes CSATLEAQYF. The chain couples TRBV20-1 to TRBJ2-5; D remains unclear. The germline CDR1 and CDR2 sequences are DFQATT and SNEGSKA (reference sequence). The CDR3 has 10 amino acids.

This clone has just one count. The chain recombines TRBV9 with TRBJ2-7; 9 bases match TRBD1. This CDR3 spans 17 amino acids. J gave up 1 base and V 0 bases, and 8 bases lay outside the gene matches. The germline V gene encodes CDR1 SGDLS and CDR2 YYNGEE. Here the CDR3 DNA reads TGTGCCAGCAGCGTAGGACCCGGACAGGGGCAATCCTACGAGCAGTACTTC. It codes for CASSVGPGQGQSYEQYF.